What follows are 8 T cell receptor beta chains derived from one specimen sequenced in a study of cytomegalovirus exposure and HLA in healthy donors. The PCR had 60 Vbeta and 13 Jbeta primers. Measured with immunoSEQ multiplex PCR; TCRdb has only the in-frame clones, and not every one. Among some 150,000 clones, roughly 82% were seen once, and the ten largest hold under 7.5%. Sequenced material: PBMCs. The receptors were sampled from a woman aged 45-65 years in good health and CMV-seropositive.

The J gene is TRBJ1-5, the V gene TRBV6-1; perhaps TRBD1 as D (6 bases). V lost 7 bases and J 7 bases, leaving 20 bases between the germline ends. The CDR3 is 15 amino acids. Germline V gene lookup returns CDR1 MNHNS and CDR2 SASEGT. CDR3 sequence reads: CASTATGNSMQPQHF. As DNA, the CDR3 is TGTGCCAGCACCGCCACAGGGAATTCTATGCAGCCCCAGCATTTT.

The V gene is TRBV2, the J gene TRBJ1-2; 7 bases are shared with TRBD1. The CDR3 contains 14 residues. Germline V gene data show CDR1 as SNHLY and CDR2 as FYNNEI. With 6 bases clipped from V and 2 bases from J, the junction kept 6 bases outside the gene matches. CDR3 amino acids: CASRHRGLNYGYTF. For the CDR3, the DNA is TGTGCCAGCAGACACAGGGGTTTAAACTATGGCTACACCTTC.

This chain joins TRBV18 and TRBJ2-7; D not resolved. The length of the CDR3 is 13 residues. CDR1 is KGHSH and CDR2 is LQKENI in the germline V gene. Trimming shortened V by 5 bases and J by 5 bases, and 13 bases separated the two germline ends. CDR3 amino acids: CASSTLLRDEQYF. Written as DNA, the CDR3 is TGTGCCAGCTCAACCCTCCTACGGGACGAGCAGTACTTC. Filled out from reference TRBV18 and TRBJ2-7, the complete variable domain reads NAGVMQNPRHLVRRRGQEARLRCSPMKGHSHVYWYRQLPEEGLKFMVYLQKENIIDESGMPKERFSAEFPKEGPSILRIQQVVRGDSAAYFCASSTLLRDEQYFGPGTRLTVT.

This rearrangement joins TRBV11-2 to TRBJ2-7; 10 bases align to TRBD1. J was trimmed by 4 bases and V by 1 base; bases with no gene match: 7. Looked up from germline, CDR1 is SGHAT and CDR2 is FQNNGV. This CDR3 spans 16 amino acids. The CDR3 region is CASSLGPGTGVYEQYF. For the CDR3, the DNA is TGTGCCAGCAGCTTAGGTCCCGGGACAGGGGTTTACGAGCAGTACTTC. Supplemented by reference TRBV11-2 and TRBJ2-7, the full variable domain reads EAGVAQSPRYKIIEKRQSVAFWCNPISGHATLYWYQQILGQGPKLLIQFQNNGVVDDSQLPKDRFSAERLKGVDSTLKIQPAKLEDSAVYLCASSLGPGTGVYEQYFGPGTRLTVT.

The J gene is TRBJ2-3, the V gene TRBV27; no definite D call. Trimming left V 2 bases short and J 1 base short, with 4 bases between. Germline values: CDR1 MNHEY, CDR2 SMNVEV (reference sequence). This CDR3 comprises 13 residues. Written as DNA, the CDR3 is TGTGCCAGCAGTTTACGAGGCACAGATACGCAGTATTTT. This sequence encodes CASSLRGTDTQYF.

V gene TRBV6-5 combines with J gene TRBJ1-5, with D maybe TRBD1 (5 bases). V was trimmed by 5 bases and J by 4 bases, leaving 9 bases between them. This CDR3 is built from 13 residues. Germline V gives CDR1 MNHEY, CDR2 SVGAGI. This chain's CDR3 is CASSRRQNQPQHF. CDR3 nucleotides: TGTGCCAGCAGTCGTCGACAGAATCAGCCCCAGCATTTT.

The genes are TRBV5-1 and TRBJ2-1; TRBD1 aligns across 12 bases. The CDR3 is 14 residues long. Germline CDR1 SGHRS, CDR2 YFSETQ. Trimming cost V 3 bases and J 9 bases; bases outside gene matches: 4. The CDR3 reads CASSWGQGAGEQFF. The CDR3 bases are TGCGCCAGCAGCTGGGGACAGGGGGCGGGTGAGCAGTTCTTC.

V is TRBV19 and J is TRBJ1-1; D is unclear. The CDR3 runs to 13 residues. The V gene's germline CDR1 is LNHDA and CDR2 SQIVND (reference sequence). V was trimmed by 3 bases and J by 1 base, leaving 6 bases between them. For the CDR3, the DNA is TGTGCCAGTAGTATGGAGGGGAACACTGAAGCTTTCTTT. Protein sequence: CASSMEGNTEAFF.